This TCR beta chain was retrieved from a study of Graves' ophthalmopathy and Graves' hyperthyroidism. With respect to this clonotype: Its antigen is currently unknown.

Broader study findings: Blood shared most expanded thyroid clonotypes above 0.001 frequency.

The sequenced template was RNA, covering the TCR beta CDR3 region. An initial RT-PCR round employing HTBI primers preceded a second-round multiplex PCR. Each CDR3 protein is one row after TCRdb ran MiXCR on the multiplex PCR reads. The sample holds hundreds of thousands of distinct CDR3 sequences, about a fifth seen once. CDR1 LGHDT and CDR2 YNNKEL come from the germline V gene (reference sequence). V shed 4 bases, J shed 1 base, and the junction held 3 bases outside the gene matches. This CDR3 has 15 residues. Absence of ophthalmopathy within 18 months of follow-up defined stable hyperthyroidism. The chain uses TRBV3-1 and TRBJ2-2; 7 bases are a match to TRBD1. The source is a woman aged 18-29 years with stable Graves' hyperthyroidism. Some clones in this sample may be carry-over from other donors' samples. The source material was peripheral blood. The CDR3 protein is CASSPQGLNTGELFF. The CDR3 DNA follows: TGTGCCAGCAGCCCACAGGGGTTGAACACCGGGGAGCTGTTTTTT. Complete variable domain (other parts from reference TRBV3-1 and TRBJ2-2): DTAVSQTPKYLVTQMGNDKSIKCEQNLGHDTMYWYKQDSKKFLKIMFSYNNKELIINETVPNRFSPKSPDKAHLNLHINSLELGDSAVYFCASSPQGLNTGELFFGEGSRLTVL.